This T cell receptor (beta chain) was identified in a study of blood T cell repertoires in COVID-19. Turning to the study itself: The United States, Italy and Spain provided the acute and convalescent COVID-19 samples.

The CDR3 spans 15 residues. V trimming: 7 bases; J trimming: 0 bases; junction bases outside the gene matches: 9. Germline CDR1 SGDLS, CDR2 YYNGEE. Those enrolled in Seattle joined during active infection and were followed longitudinally afterward. Sequencing was performed with immunoSEQ multiplex PCR; in TCRdb, only in-frame clones are kept and a portion is missing. The table records 200,000 or so clones, roughly nine tenths of them present only once. The TCR comes from a man aged 55-75 years with COVID-19, enrolled during active disease. The sequenced material came from peripheral blood. The V and J genes are TRBV9 and TRBJ1-1; 7 bases agree with TRBD1. CDR3 DNA: TGTGCCAGCGCCCGGGGACAGACCGTGAACACTGAAGCTTTCTTT. Translated, it gives CASARGQTVNTEAFF.